This T cell receptor beta chain derives from a study of T cell clones after liver transplantation. Study at large: Immunosuppression withdrawal was tried within 2 years after liver transplantation in this trial.

The table came from immunoSEQ multiplex PCR; TCRdb's copy has only in-frame clones and leaves some out. The table lists around 75,000 clones, approximately 81% of them singletons. Trimming stripped 7 bases from V and 4 bases from J, with 17 bases between. The CDR3 is 14 residues long. Germline V lookup: CDR1 MNHEY, CDR2 SMNVEV (reference sequence). The TCR was taken from a human patient who received a liver transplant. Some T cells may be provided by the graft donor. The sample in question was CD4+ T cells from blood, obtained 48 to 50 months after liver transplant. The chain combines TRBV27 with TRBJ2-7; D is possibly TRBD2 (7 bases). The CDR3 DNA follows: TGTGCCAGCATCAGCACGAGGGGGGGATACGAGCAGTACTTC. Translation gives CASISTRGGYEQYF.